A selection of T cell receptor beta chains follows, all from one sample in a study of lymphopenia after photon versus proton radiotherapy. Clones were read by immunoSEQ multiplex PCR, and TCRdb kept only the in-frame ones, dropping some. The table has approximately 91,000 clones, around 82% seen once; the top ten hold approximately 1.4%. This specimen was peripheral blood, taken from a patient treated with proton-based radiotherapy. These receptors were obtained from a man in his fifties or sixties with pancreatic cancer. Each CDR3 is given with its conserved first and last residue. Each record gives: CDR3 protein, J gene, V gene.

cdr3_aa: CASSPLGLAGPDTQYF; j_call: TRBJ2-3; v_call: TRBV18
cdr3_aa: CASSLQGRFDEQYF; j_call: TRBJ2-7; v_call: TRBV5-1
cdr3_aa: CASSATLFYEQYF; j_call: TRBJ2-7; v_call: TRBV4-3
cdr3_aa: CASSVGQDGYEQYF; j_call: TRBJ2-7; v_call: TRBV6-1
cdr3_aa: CASSVTFQETQYF; j_call: TRBJ2-5; v_call: TRBV7-3
cdr3_aa: CASSPQENTIYF; j_call: TRBJ1-3; v_call: TRBV28
cdr3_aa: CASSEGASTGELFF; j_call: TRBJ2-2; v_call: TRBV28
cdr3_aa: CASSLGGSGEQFF; j_call: TRBJ2-1; v_call: TRBV7-9
cdr3_aa: CASSLSFGTGSYEQYF; j_call: TRBJ2-7; v_call: TRBV5-6
cdr3_aa: CSVDSGTGVNTGELFF; j_call: TRBJ2-2; v_call: TRBV29-1
cdr3_aa: CASSPGTGHSNQPQHF; j_call: TRBJ1-5; v_call: TRBV19
cdr3_aa: CASRTGQGAGYTF; j_call: TRBJ1-2; v_call: TRBV5-1
cdr3_aa: CASSRDRNNSPLHF; j_call: TRBJ1-6; v_call: TRBV6-6
cdr3_aa: CSVVVSSLYYEQYF; j_call: TRBJ2-7; v_call: TRBV29-1
cdr3_aa: CASSIYNEQFF; j_call: TRBJ2-1; v_call: TRBV19
cdr3_aa: CASSEILAGGTDTQYF; j_call: TRBJ2-3; v_call: TRBV6-1
cdr3_aa: CASSQRGFLDTEAFF; j_call: TRBJ1-1; v_call: TRBV19
cdr3_aa: CASSSRSGSSDTF; j_call: TRBJ1-2; v_call: TRBV6-5
cdr3_aa: CASSRPGTPLQETQYF; j_call: TRBJ2-5; v_call: TRBV28
cdr3_aa: CASSQDPGRFANEKLFF; j_call: TRBJ1-4; v_call: TRBV4-1
cdr3_aa: CASTGQFYNEQFF; j_call: TRBJ2-1; v_call: TRBV19
cdr3_aa: CASSVVATSLSQSTQYF; j_call: TRBJ2-3; v_call: TRBV9
cdr3_aa: CASSLAGDGQKQYF; j_call: TRBJ2-7; v_call: TRBV7-9
cdr3_aa: CASAFSGTGSEKLFF; j_call: TRBJ1-4; v_call: TRBV6-1
cdr3_aa: CASSLGWAGTDTQYF; j_call: TRBJ2-3; v_call: TRBV7-8
cdr3_aa: CASSLAAGGGQPQHF; j_call: TRBJ1-5; v_call: TRBV7-9
cdr3_aa: CASSLPWTGVNEQFF; j_call: TRBJ2-1; v_call: TRBV5-4